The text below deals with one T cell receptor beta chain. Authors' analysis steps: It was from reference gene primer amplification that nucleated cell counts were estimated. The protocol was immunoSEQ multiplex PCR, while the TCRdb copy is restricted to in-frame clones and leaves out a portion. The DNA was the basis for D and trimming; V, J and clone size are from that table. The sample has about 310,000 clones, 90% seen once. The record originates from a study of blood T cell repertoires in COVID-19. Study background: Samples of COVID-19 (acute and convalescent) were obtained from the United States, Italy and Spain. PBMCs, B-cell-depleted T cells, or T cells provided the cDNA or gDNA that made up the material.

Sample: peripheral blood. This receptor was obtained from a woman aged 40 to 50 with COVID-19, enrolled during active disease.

The CDR3 nucleotides are TGCGCCAGCAGTGTTGGACAGGGCACCGGGGAGCTGTTTTTT. Amino acids: CASSVGQGTGELFF. The chain joins TRBV5-1 to TRBJ2-2, with 8 bases identical to TRBD1. In germline, CDR1 is SGHRS, CDR2 YFSETQ. V was clipped by 5 bases and J by 4 bases; unmatched bases: 4. CDR3 length: 14 residues. The variable domain in full, with the rest retrieved from reference TRBV5-1 and TRBJ2-2, is KAGVTQTPRYLIKTRGQQVTLSCSPISGHRSVSWYQQTPGQGLQFLFEYFSETQRNKGNFPGRFSGRQFSNSRSEMNVSTLELGDSALYLCASSVGQGTGELFFGEGSRLTVL.